The 9 T cell receptor beta chains reported below all come from one sample, sequenced in a study of neurological immune-mediated disorders. TCRdb recomputed calls from the 5' RACE reads with MiXCR, one row per CDR3 protein. The data show over 11,000 distinct CDR3 sequences, roughly 10% seen once. Sequencing was carried out using PBMCs. The receptors derive from a woman aged 35 to 49 in good health.

This clonotype came up many times. The chain is built from TRBV14 and TRBJ2-7; 9 bases align to TRBD1. Germline loops: CDR1 SGHDN, CDR2 FVKESK. Germline trimming cut 2 bases from V and 3 bases from J; bases unmatched to any gene: 5. This CDR3 has 15 residues. CDR3 DNA: TGTGCCAGCAGCCAACCGGGACAGGGTGGCTACGAGCAGTACTTC. Its protein is CASSQPGQGGYEQYF.

The chain links TRBV20-1 to TRBJ2-1; D is undetermined. Germline loops: CDR1 DFQATT, CDR2 SNEGSKA (reference sequence). The CDR3 spans 11 residues. V was shortened by 3 bases and J by 9 bases, with 9 bases between the two germline ends. CDR3 residues: CSARVGPEQFF. CDR3 DNA sequence: TGCAGTGCTAGGGTTGGTCCTGAGCAGTTCTTC.

This clonotype was recorded many times. This sequence joins TRBV4-1 and TRBJ2-7; D might be TRBD2 (5 bases). V was cut by 1 base and J by 3 bases, with 10 bases left in between. The CDR3 is 14 amino acids. The germline CDR1 and CDR2 sequences are MGHRA and YSYEKL. Written as DNA, the CDR3 is TGCGCCAGCAGCCAAGGACTATACGGCTACGAGCAGTACTTC. Residues: CASSQGLYGYEQYF.

The genes are TRBV6-6 and TRBJ1-5; the D gene is possibly TRBD1 (5 bases). The CDR3 is 16 amino acids. The V end lost 6 bases, the J end lost 2 bases, and 17 bases lay between the germline ends. In germline, CDR1 is MNHNY, CDR2 SVGAGI (reference sequence). The CDR3 bases are TGTGCCAGCAGACCGTCTAGGCAGGGAGGCAATCAGCCCCAGCATTTT. It translates to CASRPSRQGGNQPQHF.

The chain joins TRBV12-3 or TRBV12-4 to TRBJ1-1; D unresolved. The ends were cut back, 3 bases at V and 4 bases at J, with 6 bases in the middle. The CDR3 runs 12 residues. The CDR3: CASSFGITEAFF. DNA for the CDR3: TGTGCCAGCAGTTTCGGGATCACTGAAGCTTTCTTT.

In this sample, this clonotype turned up many times. This chain uses TRBV20-1 with TRBJ1-3; the D gene is possibly TRBD1 (5 bases). The V gene's germline CDR1 is DFQATT and CDR2 SNEGSKA (reference sequence). The CDR3 loop spans 15 amino acids. Trimming took off 5 bases at V and 0 bases at J, with 14 bases between the two ends. The CDR3 loop reads CSAGRGGASGNTIYF. The CDR3 DNA reads TGCAGTGCTGGTAGGGGAGGGGCCTCTGGAAACACCATATATTTT.

In its sample, this clonotype was seen many times. V and J are TRBV20-1 and TRBJ1-2; D not resolved. Trimming removed 3 bases from V and 2 bases from J, with 7 bases in between. Germline V gives CDR1 DFQATT, CDR2 SNEGSKA (reference sequence). The length of the CDR3 is 12 residues. Written as DNA, the CDR3 is TGCAGTGCTAGTTGGCAGAACTATGGCTACACCTTC. Translated: CSASWQNYGYTF.

This clonotype was seen at least ten times. The chain joins TRBV14 to TRBJ2-7; 9 nucleotides align to TRBD1. The CDR3 contains 14 residues. The J segment lost 3 bases and the V segment lost 8 bases, leaving 8 bases of the junction unmatched. The germline CDR1 and CDR2 sequences are SGHDN and FVKESK. This CDR3 is CASQPGTGRYEQYF. The CDR3, as DNA: TGTGCCAGCCAACCCGGGACAGGGCGCTACGAGCAGTACTTC.

This clonotype was observed many times. This chain joins TRBV27 and TRBJ2-1; 7 bases are a match to TRBD2. The trim removed 4 bases at V and 0 bases at J, leaving 6 bases unmatched. Germline-derived CDR1 and CDR2 are MNHEY and SMNVEV (reference sequence). The CDR3 runs to 16 residues. The CDR3 DNA follows: TGTGCCAGCAGTTCGTCCGGGAGGAGCTCCTACAATGAGCAGTTCTTC. It yields the protein CASSSSGRSSYNEQFF.